This T cell receptor (beta chain) emerged from a study of a mutant IDH1 vaccine in newly diagnosed glioma. Study information: Vaccine dosing followed radiotherapy by 4-6 weeks, or accompanied temozolomide cycles. Sex among treated patients split about 60% male, roughly 40% female; mean age was about 40 years. Radiotherapy, temozolomide, or both had been given previously, and both were given to most.

This clone was observed a single time. Its antigen is not known. Time point: week 5, during vaccination. Doses consisted of 300 ug of mutant IDH1 20-mer peptide each, paired with topical imiquimod. Donors had new IDH1-mutant astrocytomas of WHO grade 3 or 4 (ATRX-lost). The CDR3 covers 20 residues. Here immunoSEQ multiplex PCR was the method, and the copy in TCRdb shows in-frame clones only, minus some. This table has 50,000 or so clones, about 86% appearing once. This rearrangement joins TRBV21-1 to TRBJ1-5; the table's D gene call, TRBD1, was not cross checked with the DNA. TRBV21-1 is a recognized pseudogene. The specimen was PBMCs, collected from a glioma patient whose treatment included an IDH1 peptide vaccine. The clonotype originates from a woman between 45 and 65 years old with glioma. DNA for the CDR3: TGTGCCAGCAGCGCACCTGGGACAGTTATTACCCCTAGGGGCAATCAGCCCCAGCATTTT. Protein product: CASSAPGTVITPRGNQPQHF.